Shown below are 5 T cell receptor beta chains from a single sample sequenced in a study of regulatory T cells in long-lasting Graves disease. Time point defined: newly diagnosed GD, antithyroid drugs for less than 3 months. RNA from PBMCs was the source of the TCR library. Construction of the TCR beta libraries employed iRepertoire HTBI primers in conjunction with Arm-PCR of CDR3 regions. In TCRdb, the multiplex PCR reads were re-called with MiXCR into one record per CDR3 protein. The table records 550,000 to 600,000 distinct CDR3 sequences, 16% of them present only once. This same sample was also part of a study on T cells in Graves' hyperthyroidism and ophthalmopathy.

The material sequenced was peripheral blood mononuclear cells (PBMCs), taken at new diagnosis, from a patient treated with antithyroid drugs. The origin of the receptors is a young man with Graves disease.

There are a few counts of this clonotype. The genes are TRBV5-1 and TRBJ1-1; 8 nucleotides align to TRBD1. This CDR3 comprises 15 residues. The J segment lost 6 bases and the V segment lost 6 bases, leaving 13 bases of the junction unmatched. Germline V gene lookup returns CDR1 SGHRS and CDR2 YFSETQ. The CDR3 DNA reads TGCGCCAGCACCCCGGAAGGACAGGGTCACGCTGAAGCTTTCTTT. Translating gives CASTPEGQGHAEAFF.

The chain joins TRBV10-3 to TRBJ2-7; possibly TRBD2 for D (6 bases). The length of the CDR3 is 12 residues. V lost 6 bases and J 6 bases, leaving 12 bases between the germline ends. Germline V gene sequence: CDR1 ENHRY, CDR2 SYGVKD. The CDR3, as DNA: TGTGCCATCAGGGAGGAGGGCTCCGAGCAGTACTTC. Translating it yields CAIREEGSEQYF.

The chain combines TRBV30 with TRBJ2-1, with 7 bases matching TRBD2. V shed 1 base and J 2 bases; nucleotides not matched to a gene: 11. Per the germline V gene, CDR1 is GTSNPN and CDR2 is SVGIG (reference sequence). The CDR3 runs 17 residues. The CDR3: CAWSGGGAGSTYNEQFF. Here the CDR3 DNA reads TGTGCCTGGAGTGGGGGAGGGGCGGGATCCACCTACAATGAGCAGTTCTTC.

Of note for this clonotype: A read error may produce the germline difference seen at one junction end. The CDR3 DNA reads as TGTGCCGGCAGTAGCGGACGGGATGGCTACACCTTC. Protein: CAGSSGRDGYTF. The chain recombines TRBV6-4 with TRBJ1-2; D is unresolved. The CDR3 consists of 12 residues. The germline V gene encodes CDR1 MRHNA and CDR2 SNTAGT.

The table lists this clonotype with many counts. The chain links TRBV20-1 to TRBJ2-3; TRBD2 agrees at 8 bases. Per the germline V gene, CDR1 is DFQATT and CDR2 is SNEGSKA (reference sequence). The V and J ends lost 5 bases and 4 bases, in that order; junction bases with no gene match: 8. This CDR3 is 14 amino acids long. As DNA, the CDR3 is TGCAGTGCTGACCCAGCGGGAGTCTCAGATACGCAGTATTTT. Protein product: CSADPAGVSDTQYF.